The rows below give T cell receptor beta chains drawn from one sample of a study of T cells in Graves' hyperthyroidism and ophthalmopathy. TCRdb analysed the multiplex PCR reads with MiXCR anew, one entry per CDR3 protein. The sample includes 560,000 or so distinct CDR3 sequences, approximately 20% seen only once; the top ten take over 45%. The material sequenced was blood. These receptor sequences come from a man aged 40-49 years with Graves' ophthalmopathy. Both conserved end residues are part of each CDR3. A D gene is named only where the DNA matches it firmly. The size field is filled for only some rows; it gives once, few, many or a size class.

j_gene: TRBJ1-1
d_gene: -
v_gene: TRBV6-5
abundance: -
CDR3aa: CASSSDSGTFF
CDR3nt: TGTGCCAGCAGTTCAGACAGCGGAACTTTCTTT

j_gene: TRBJ1-2
d_gene: TRBD1
v_gene: TRBV24-1
abundance: few
CDR3aa: CATSERTGGAYGYTF
CDR3nt: TGTGCCACCAGTGAAAGGACAGGGGGCGCATATGGCTACACCTTC

j_gene: TRBJ2-1
d_gene: TRBD2
v_gene: TRBV6-2/TRBV6-3
abundance: -
CDR3aa: CASSPGTSGRGLYNEQFF
CDR3nt: TGTGCCAGCAGCCCCGGGACTAGCGGGCGAGGACTCTACAATGAGCAGTTCTTC

j_gene: TRBJ1-5
d_gene: -
v_gene: TRBV6-1
abundance: few
CDR3aa: CASSEWGTGNQPQHF
CDR3nt: TGTGCCAGCAGTGAATGGGGGACTGGCAATCAGCCCCAGCATTTT

j_gene: TRBJ1-2
d_gene: TRBD1
v_gene: TRBV30
abundance: many
CDR3aa: CAWNHITGTGYGYTF
CDR3nt: TGTGCCTGGAACCATATTACCGGGACAGGCTATGGCTACACCTTC

j_gene: TRBJ2-2
d_gene: TRBD1
v_gene: TRBV19
abundance: -
CDR3aa: CASSVTGTGDHGELFF
CDR3nt: TGTGCCAGTAGTGTAACCGGGACAGGGGATCACGGGGAGCTGTTTTTT

j_gene: TRBJ1-6
d_gene: -
v_gene: TRBV15
abundance: -
CDR3aa: CATSRDWGGGSPLHF
CDR3nt: TGTGCCACCAGCAGAGATTGGGGAGGTGGCTCACCCCTCCACTTT

j_gene: TRBJ2-3
d_gene: -
v_gene: TRBV28
abundance: many
CDR3aa: CASSPKGRATQYF
CDR3nt: TGTGCCAGCAGTCCTAAAGGGCGGGCTACGCAGTATTTT

j_gene: TRBJ2-5
d_gene: -
v_gene: TRBV15
abundance: few
CDR3aa: CATSNSGVRVETQYF
CDR3nt: TGTGCCACCAGCAATTCGGGGGTAAGGGTAGAGACCCAGTACTTC

j_gene: TRBJ2-3
d_gene: -
v_gene: TRBV7-3
abundance: few
CDR3aa: CASSAGLARGADTQYF
CDR3nt: TGTGCCAGCAGCGCGGGACTCGCGAGGGGGGCAGATACGCAGTATTTT

j_gene: TRBJ2-2
d_gene: -
v_gene: TRBV6-1
abundance: once
CDR3aa: CASPTGELFF
CDR3nt: TGTGCCAGCCCTACCGGGGAGCTGTTTTTT

j_gene: TRBJ1-5
d_gene: -
v_gene: TRBV5-6
abundance: few
CDR3aa: CASSSGPEYSNQPQHF
CDR3nt: TGTGCCAGCAGCTCCGGTCCAGAATATAGCAATCAGCCCCAGCATTTT

j_gene: TRBJ1-5
d_gene: TRBD1
v_gene: TRBV27
abundance: -
CDR3aa: CASSPDRSSFRNQPQHF
CDR3nt: TGTGCCAGCAGTCCGGACAGGTCATCGTTCCGTAATCAGCCCCAGCATTTT

j_gene: TRBJ2-5
d_gene: -
v_gene: TRBV27
abundance: -
CDR3aa: CASSFSGQETQYF
CDR3nt: TGTGCCAGCAGTTTTTCGGGTCAAGAGACCCAGTACTTC

j_gene: TRBJ2-1
d_gene: -
v_gene: TRBV10-3
abundance: few
CDR3aa: CAISVGTDGFDEQFF
CDR3nt: TGTGCCATCAGTGTCGGGACTGACGGATTCGATGAGCAGTTCTTC

j_gene: TRBJ1-1
d_gene: -
v_gene: TRBV4-3
abundance: -
CDR3aa: CASTPDTDHNTEAFF
CDR3nt: TGCGCCAGCACCCCTGATACGGACCATAACACTGAAGCTTTCTTT

j_gene: TRBJ2-5
d_gene: TRBD1
v_gene: TRBV7-9
abundance: few
CDR3aa: CASSSMDRRKQGHF
CDR3nt: TGTGCCAGCAGCTCTATGGACAGGCGAAAACAGGGGCACTTC

j_gene: TRBJ1-5
d_gene: TRBD1
v_gene: TRBV20-1
abundance: many
CDR3aa: CSARETGDSNQPQHF
CDR3nt: TGCAGTGCTAGAGAAACAGGGGACAGCAATCAGCCCCAGCATTTT

j_gene: TRBJ1-4
d_gene: TRBD1
v_gene: TRBV6-1
abundance: few
CDR3aa: CASSSYSGGEIEKLFF
CDR3nt: TGTGCCAGCAGTTCCTACTCAGGGGGCGAGATTGAAAAACTGTTTTTT

j_gene: TRBJ2-2
d_gene: -
v_gene: TRBV9
abundance: few
CDR3aa: CASSVTYRATEELFF
CDR3nt: TGTGCCAGCAGCGTCACCTACAGGGCCACCGAGGAGCTGTTTTTT

j_gene: TRBJ2-3
d_gene: TRBD2
v_gene: TRBV9
abundance: -
CDR3aa: CASSVGGLAGGASTDTQYF
CDR3nt: TGTGCCAGCAGCGTAGGGGGACTAGCGGGAGGGGCCAGCACAGATACGCAGTATTTT

j_gene: TRBJ2-7
d_gene: -
v_gene: TRBV28
abundance: many
CDR3aa: CASSLRGFIYEQYF
CDR3nt: TGTGCCAGCAGTTTGCGGGGCTTCATCTACGAGCAGTACTTC

j_gene: TRBJ2-7
d_gene: -
v_gene: TRBV13
abundance: few
CDR3aa: CASSLSGGPIYEQYF
CDR3nt: TGTGCCAGCAGCTTATCTGGGGGCCCCATCTACGAGCAGTACTTC

j_gene: TRBJ2-3
d_gene: -
v_gene: TRBV6-2/TRBV6-3
abundance: few
CDR3aa: CASSTPRDTQYF
CDR3nt: TGTGCCAGCAGCACCCCTAGGGATACGCAGTATTTT

j_gene: TRBJ2-3
d_gene: -
v_gene: TRBV18
abundance: few
CDR3aa: CASSPQETSTDTQYF
CDR3nt: TGTGCCAGCTCACCCCAGGAAACTAGCACAGATACGCAGTATTTT

j_gene: TRBJ1-3
d_gene: TRBD1
v_gene: TRBV5-1
abundance: many
CDR3aa: CASSSGTAGNTIYF
CDR3nt: TGCGCCAGCAGTTCCGGGACAGCGGGTAACACCATATATTTT

j_gene: TRBJ2-7
d_gene: -
v_gene: TRBV5-1
abundance: many
CDR3aa: CASSLGAQVDEQYF
CDR3nt: TGCGCCAGCAGCTTGGGAGCTCAAGTGGACGAGCAGTACTTC

j_gene: TRBJ2-7
d_gene: -
v_gene: TRBV28
abundance: many
CDR3aa: CATSPGPPRNEQYF
CDR3nt: TGTGCCACCTCACCCGGACCACCGAGGAACGAGCAGTACTTC

j_gene: TRBJ2-3
d_gene: -
v_gene: TRBV20-1
abundance: many
CDR3aa: CSASYPSGTDTQYF
CDR3nt: TGCAGTGCTAGCTATCCGAGTGGCACAGATACGCAGTATTTT

j_gene: TRBJ2-1
d_gene: -
v_gene: TRBV7-3
abundance: -
CDR3aa: CASSSGNNEQFF
CDR3nt: TGTGCCAGCAGCTCAGGTAACAATGAGCAGTTCTTC

j_gene: TRBJ2-7
d_gene: -
v_gene: TRBV11-2
abundance: many
CDR3aa: CASSLRRESYEQYF
CDR3nt: TGTGCCAGCAGCTTACGGCGGGAATCCTACGAGCAGTACTTC

j_gene: TRBJ2-7
d_gene: -
v_gene: TRBV6-2/TRBV6-3
abundance: -
CDR3aa: CASTLGAPSRRGIWEQYF
CDR3nt: TGTGCCAGCACCCTTGGAGCCCCCAGCAGGCGGGGTATATGGGAGCAGTACTTC

j_gene: TRBJ2-7
d_gene: TRBD2
v_gene: TRBV5-1
abundance: few
CDR3aa: CASSPIGGGLYEQYF
CDR3nt: TGCGCCAGCAGCCCCATCGGGGGGGGACTCTACGAGCAGTACTTC

j_gene: TRBJ2-7
d_gene: -
v_gene: TRBV11-2
abundance: many
CDR3aa: CASSLVGGAIPSHEQYF
CDR3nt: TGTGCCAGCAGCTTGGTTGGGGGCGCGATCCCCTCGCACGAGCAGTACTTC

j_gene: TRBJ1-1
d_gene: TRBD1
v_gene: TRBV5-1
abundance: -
CDR3aa: CASGAQGGDTEAFF
CDR3nt: TGCGCCAGCGGCGCCCAGGGGGGGGACACTGAAGCTTTCTTT

j_gene: TRBJ2-3
d_gene: TRBD2
v_gene: TRBV5-8
abundance: -
CDR3aa: CASSRGGITDTQYF
CDR3nt: TGTGCCAGCAGCCGCGGGGGGATCACAGATACGCAGTATTTT

j_gene: TRBJ2-5
d_gene: -
v_gene: TRBV6-1
abundance: -
CDR3aa: CASTRAGHGETQYF
CDR3nt: TGTGCCAGCACTCGGGCAGGGCACGGAGAGACCCAGTACTTC

j_gene: TRBJ1-2
d_gene: -
v_gene: TRBV4-3
abundance: once
CDR3aa: CASSQDGGSNYGYTF
CDR3nt: TGCGCCAGCAGCCAAGACGGGGGATCGAACTATGGCTACACCTTC

j_gene: TRBJ1-1
d_gene: -
v_gene: TRBV4-1
abundance: -
CDR3aa: CASSRTQGQGEAFF
CDR3nt: TGCGCCAGCAGCCGAACTCAGGGCCAGGGTGAAGCTTTCTTT

j_gene: TRBJ1-1
d_gene: -
v_gene: TRBV18
abundance: -
CDR3aa: CASSRDGGKAFF
CDR3nt: TGTGCCAGCTCACGGGACGGGGGGAAAGCTTTCTTT

j_gene: TRBJ2-1
d_gene: -
v_gene: TRBV12-3/TRBV12-4
abundance: -
CDR3aa: CASSRAGPKQFF
CDR3nt: TGTGCCAGCAGCCGAGCCGGACCAAAGCAGTTCTTC

j_gene: TRBJ2-1
d_gene: TRBD2
v_gene: TRBV7-8
abundance: many
CDR3aa: CASSRTSGRAYNEQFF
CDR3nt: TGTGCCAGCAGCAGGACTAGCGGGAGGGCCTACAATGAGCAGTTCTTC

j_gene: TRBJ2-1
d_gene: TRBD2
v_gene: TRBV5-1
abundance: -
CDR3aa: CASSRGLAGALGNEQFF
CDR3nt: TGCGCCAGCAGCCGCGGACTAGCGGGAGCCCTGGGTAATGAGCAGTTCTTC

j_gene: TRBJ1-4
d_gene: -
v_gene: TRBV20-1
abundance: -
CDR3aa: CSGTDRWEKLFF
CDR3nt: TGCAGTGGCACCGACAGGTGGGAAAAACTGTTTTTT

j_gene: TRBJ2-7
d_gene: -
v_gene: TRBV30
abundance: many
CDR3aa: CAWSVLRSRGEQYF
CDR3nt: TGTGCCTGGAGTGTTCTTCGGTCGAGGGGCGAGCAGTACTTC

j_gene: TRBJ1-1
d_gene: TRBD1
v_gene: TRBV29-1
abundance: -
CDR3aa: CSVQNRGTDTEAFF
CDR3nt: TGCAGCGTTCAAAACAGGGGTACGGACACTGAAGCTTTCTTT

j_gene: TRBJ2-2
d_gene: -
v_gene: TRBV9
abundance: many
CDR3aa: CASSPLDRDTGELFF
CDR3nt: TGTGCCAGCAGTCCTCTAGATCGGGACACCGGGGAGCTGTTTTTT

j_gene: TRBJ2-7
d_gene: TRBD2
v_gene: TRBV19
abundance: -
CDR3aa: CASRAGTSHYEQYF
CDR3nt: TGTGCCAGTAGGGCCGGGACTAGCCACTACGAGCAGTACTTC

j_gene: TRBJ2-7
d_gene: -
v_gene: TRBV6-1
abundance: many
CDR3aa: CASSEGPAVYEQYF
CDR3nt: TGTGCCAGCAGTGAAGGTCCAGCGGTCTACGAGCAGTACTTC

j_gene: TRBJ2-5
d_gene: -
v_gene: TRBV20-1
abundance: many
CDR3aa: CSAVQRGGPETQYF
CDR3nt: TGCAGTGCTGTCCAGAGGGGGGGGCCAGAGACCCAGTACTTC

j_gene: TRBJ2-1
d_gene: -
v_gene: TRBV14
abundance: many
CDR3aa: CASSQVGVYNEQFF
CDR3nt: TGTGCCAGCAGCCAAGTCGGTGTCTACAATGAGCAGTTCTTC